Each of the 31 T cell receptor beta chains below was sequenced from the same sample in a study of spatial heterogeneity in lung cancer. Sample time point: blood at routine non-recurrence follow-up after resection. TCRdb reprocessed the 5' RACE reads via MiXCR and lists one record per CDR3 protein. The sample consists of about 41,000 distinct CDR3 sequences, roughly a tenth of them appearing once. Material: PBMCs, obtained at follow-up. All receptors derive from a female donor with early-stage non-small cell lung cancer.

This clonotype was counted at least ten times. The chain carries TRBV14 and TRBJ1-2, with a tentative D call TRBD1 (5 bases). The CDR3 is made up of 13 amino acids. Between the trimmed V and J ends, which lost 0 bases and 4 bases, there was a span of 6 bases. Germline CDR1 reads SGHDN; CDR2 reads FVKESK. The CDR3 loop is CASSQDQGYGYTF. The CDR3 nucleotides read TGTGCCAGCAGCCAAGATCAGGGCTATGGCTACACCTTC.

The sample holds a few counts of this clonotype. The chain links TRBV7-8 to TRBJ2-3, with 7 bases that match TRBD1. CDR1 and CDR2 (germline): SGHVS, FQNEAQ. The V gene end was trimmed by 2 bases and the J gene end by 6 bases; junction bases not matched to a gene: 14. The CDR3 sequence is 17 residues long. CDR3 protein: CASSLRGVDRASDTQYF. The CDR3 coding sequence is TGTGCCAGCAGCTTACGAGGGGTCGACAGGGCATCGGATACGCAGTATTTT.

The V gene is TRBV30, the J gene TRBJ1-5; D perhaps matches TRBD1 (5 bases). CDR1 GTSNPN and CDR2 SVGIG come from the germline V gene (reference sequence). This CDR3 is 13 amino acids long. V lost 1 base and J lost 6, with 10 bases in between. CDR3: CAWSAARGQPQHF. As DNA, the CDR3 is TGTGCCTGGAGTGCAGCGAGGGGTCAGCCCCAGCATTTT.

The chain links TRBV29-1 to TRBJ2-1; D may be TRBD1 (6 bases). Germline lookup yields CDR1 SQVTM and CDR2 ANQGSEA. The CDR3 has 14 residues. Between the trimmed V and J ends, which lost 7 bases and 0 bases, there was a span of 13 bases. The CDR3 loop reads CSATGTHSYNEQFF. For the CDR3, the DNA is TGCAGCGCCACAGGGACCCACTCCTACAATGAGCAGTTCTTC.

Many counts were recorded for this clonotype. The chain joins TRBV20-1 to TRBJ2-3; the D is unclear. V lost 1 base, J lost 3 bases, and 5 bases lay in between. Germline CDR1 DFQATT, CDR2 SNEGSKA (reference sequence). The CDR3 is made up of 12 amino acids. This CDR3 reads CSARGWTDTQYF. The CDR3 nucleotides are TGCAGTGCTAGAGGATGGACAGATACGCAGTATTTT.

DNA of the CDR3: TGCAGCGTTCCACTACTTGCAGCCGGGTGGGAGACCCAGTACTTC. As protein: CSVPLLAAGWETQYF. V usage is TRBV29-1 and J usage is TRBJ2-5, with no clear D. CDR1 is SQVTM and CDR2 is ANQGSEA in the germline V gene. V was shortened by 5 bases and J by 5 bases, with 21 bases between the two germline ends. The CDR3 is made up of 15 amino acids.

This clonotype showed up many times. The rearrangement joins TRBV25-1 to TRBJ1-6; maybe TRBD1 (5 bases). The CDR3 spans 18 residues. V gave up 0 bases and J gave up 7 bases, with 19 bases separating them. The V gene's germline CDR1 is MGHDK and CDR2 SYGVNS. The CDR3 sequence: CASSEYNRGLKGNSPLHF. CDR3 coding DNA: TGTGCCAGCAGTGAATATAATAGGGGCCTTAAGGGGAATTCACCCCTCCACTTT.

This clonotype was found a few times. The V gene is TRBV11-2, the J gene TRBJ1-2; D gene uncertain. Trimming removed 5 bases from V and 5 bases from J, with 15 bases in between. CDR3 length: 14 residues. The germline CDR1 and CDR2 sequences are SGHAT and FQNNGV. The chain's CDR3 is CASSRNPGEYGYTF. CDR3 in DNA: TGTGCCAGCAGCCGGAACCCGGGAGAATATGGCTACACCTTC.

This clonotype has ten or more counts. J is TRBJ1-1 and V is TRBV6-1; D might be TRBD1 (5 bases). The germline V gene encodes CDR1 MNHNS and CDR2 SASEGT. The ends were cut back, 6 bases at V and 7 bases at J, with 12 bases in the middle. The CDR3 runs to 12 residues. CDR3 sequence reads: CASSGTGNEAFF. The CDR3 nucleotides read TGTGCCAGCAGCGGGACTGGGAATGAAGCTTTCTTT.

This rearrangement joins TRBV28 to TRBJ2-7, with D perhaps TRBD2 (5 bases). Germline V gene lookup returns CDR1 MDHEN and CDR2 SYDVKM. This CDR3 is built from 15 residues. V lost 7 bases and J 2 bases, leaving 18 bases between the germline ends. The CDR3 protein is CASTPGGSGAYEQYF. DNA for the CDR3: TGTGCCAGCACTCCTGGAGGCAGCGGTGCCTACGAGCAGTACTTC.

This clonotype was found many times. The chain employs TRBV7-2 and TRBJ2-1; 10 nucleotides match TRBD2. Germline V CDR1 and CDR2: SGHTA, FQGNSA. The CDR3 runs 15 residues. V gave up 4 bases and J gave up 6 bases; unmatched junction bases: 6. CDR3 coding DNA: TGTGCCAGCAGCTCCCGACTAGCGGGTGCCAATGAGCAGTTCTTC. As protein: CASSSRLAGANEQFF.

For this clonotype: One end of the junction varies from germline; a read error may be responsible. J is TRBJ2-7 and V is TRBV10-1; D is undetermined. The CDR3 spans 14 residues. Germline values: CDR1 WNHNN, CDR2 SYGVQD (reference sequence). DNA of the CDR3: TGCGCCAGCAGTGAGCTCCCTAGTTCCTCCGAGCAGTACTTC. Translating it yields CASSELPSSSEQYF.

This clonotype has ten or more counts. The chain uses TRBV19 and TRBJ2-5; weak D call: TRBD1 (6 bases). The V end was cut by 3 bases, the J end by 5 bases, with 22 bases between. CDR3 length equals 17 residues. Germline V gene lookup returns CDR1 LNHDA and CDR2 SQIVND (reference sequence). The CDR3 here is CASSISPGTPPGETQYF. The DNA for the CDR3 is TGTGCCAGTAGTATCAGTCCCGGGACACCACCGGGGGAGACCCAGTACTTC.

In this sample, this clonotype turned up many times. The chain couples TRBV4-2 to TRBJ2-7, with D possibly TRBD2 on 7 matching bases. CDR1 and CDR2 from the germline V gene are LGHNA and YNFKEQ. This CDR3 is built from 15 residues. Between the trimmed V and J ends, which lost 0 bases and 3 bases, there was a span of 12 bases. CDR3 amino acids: CASSQDGGDNYEQYF. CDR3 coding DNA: TGTGCCAGCAGCCAAGATGGGGGGGACAACTACGAGCAGTACTTC.

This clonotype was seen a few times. The CDR3 region has the DNA TGCGCCAGCAGTGAGTTGGACCCTAACGGAGAGCAGTACTTC. Encoded protein: CASSELDPNGEQYF. The chain joins TRBV10-1 to TRBJ2-7; D gene unclear. CDR3 length: 14 residues. CDR1 is WNHNN, CDR2 SYGVQD, per germline (reference sequence). V lost 1 base and J lost 7, with 14 bases in between.

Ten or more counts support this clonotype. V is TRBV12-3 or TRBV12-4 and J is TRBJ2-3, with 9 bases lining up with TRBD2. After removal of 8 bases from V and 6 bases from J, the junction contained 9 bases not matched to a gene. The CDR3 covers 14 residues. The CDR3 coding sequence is TGTGCCAGCCGCACTAGCGGGCCCGCGGATACGCAGTATTTT. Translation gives CASRTSGPADTQYF.

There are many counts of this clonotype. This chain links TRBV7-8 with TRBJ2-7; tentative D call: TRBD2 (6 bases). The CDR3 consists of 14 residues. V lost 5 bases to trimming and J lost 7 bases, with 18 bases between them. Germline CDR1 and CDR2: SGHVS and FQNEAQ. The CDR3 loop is CASSPSARAGEQYF. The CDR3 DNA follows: TGTGCCAGCAGCCCCTCAGCGAGGGCGGGGGAGCAGTACTTC.

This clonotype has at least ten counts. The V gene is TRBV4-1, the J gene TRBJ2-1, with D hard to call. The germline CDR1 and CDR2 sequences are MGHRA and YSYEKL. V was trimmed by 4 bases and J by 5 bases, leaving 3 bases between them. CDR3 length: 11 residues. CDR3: CASSRDNEQFF. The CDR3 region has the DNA TGCGCCAGCAGCCGAGACAATGAGCAGTTCTTC.

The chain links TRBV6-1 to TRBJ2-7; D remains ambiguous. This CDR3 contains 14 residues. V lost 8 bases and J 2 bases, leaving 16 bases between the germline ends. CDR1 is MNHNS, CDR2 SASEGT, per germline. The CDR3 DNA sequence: TGTGCCAGCCGCCAACGGTTACCTCCCTACGAGCAGTACTTC. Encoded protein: CASRQRLPPYEQYF.

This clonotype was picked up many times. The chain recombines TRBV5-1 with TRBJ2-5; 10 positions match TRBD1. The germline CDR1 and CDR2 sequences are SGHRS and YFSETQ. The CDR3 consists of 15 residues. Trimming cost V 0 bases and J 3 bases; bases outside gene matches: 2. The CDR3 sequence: CASSLDGTGEETQYF. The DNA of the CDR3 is TGCGCCAGCAGCTTGGATGGGACAGGGGAAGAGACCCAGTACTTC. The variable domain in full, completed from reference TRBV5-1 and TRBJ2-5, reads KAGVTQTPRYLIKTRGQQVTLSCSPISGHRSVSWYQQTPGQGLQFLFEYFSETQRNKGNFPGRFSGRQFSNSRSEMNVSTLELGDSALYLCASSLDGTGEETQYFGPGTRLLVL.

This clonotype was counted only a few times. Written as DNA, the CDR3 is TGTGCCAGCAGCCTGACAGGGAATCAGCCCCAGCATTTT. It encodes CASSLTGNQPQHF. This chain joins TRBV14 and TRBJ1-5; 7 bases agree with TRBD1. CDR1 is SGHDN and CDR2 is FVKESK in the germline V gene. CDR3 size: 13 residues. V lost 4 bases and J lost 4; bases outside the gene matches: 1.

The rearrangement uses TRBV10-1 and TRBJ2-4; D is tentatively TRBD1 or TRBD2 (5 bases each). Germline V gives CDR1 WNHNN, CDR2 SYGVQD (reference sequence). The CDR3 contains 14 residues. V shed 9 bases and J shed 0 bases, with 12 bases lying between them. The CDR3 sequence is CASLGDLAKNIQYF. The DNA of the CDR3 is TGCGCCAGTCTGGGGGACCTAGCCAAAAACATTCAGTACTTC.

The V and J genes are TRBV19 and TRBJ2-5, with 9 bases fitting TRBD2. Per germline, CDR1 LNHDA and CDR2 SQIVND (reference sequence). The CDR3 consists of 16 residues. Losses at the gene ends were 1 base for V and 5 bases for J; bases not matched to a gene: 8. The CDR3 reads CASSIGGSGGQETQYF. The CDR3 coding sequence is TGTGCCAGTAGTATAGGCGGTAGCGGGGGCCAGGAGACCCAGTACTTC.

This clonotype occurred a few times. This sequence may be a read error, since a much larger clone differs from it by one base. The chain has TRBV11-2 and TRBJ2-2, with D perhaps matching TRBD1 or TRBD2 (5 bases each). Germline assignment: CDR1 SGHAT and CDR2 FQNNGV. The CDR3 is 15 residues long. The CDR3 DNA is TGTGTCAGCAGCTCCCGGGACGAGTCCGCCGGGGAGCTGTTTTTT. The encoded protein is CVSSSRDESAGELFF. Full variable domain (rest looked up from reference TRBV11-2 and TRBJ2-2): EAGVAQSPRYKIIEKRQSVAFWCNPISGHATLYWYQQILGQGPKLLIQFQNNGVVDDSQLPKDRFSAERLKGVDSTLKIQPAKLEDSAVYLCVSSSRDESAGELFFGEGSRLTVL.

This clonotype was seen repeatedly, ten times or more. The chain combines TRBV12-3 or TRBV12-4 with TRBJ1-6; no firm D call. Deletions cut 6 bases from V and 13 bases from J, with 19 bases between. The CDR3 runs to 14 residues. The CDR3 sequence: CASSIGRLGTPLHF. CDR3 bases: TGTGCCAGCAGCATCGGGCGGCTTGGAACGCCCCTCCACTTT.

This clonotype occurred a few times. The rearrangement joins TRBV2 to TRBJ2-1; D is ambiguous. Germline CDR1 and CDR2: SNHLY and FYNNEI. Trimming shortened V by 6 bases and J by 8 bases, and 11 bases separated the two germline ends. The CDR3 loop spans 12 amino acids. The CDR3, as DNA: TGTGCCAGCAGCGTGGAAGGCGATGAGCAGTTCTTC. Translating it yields CASSVEGDEQFF.

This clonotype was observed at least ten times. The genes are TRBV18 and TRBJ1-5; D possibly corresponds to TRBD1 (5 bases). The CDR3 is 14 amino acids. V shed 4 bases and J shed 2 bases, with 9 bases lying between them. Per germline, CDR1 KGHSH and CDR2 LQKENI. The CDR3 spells CASSQQGGNQPQHF. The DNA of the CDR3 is TGTGCCAGCTCACAACAAGGGGGCAATCAGCCCCAGCATTTT. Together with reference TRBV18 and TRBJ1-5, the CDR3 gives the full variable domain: NAGVMQNPRHLVRRRGQEARLRCSPMKGHSHVYWYRQLPEEGLKFMVYLQKENIIDESGMPKERFSAEFPKEGPSILRIQQVVRGDSAAYFCASSQQGGNQPQHFGDGTRLSIL.

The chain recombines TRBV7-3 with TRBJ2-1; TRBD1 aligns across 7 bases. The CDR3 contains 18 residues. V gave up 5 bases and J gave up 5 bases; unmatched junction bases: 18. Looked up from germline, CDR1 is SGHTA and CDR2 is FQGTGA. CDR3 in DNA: TGTGCCAGCAGCCCTAGAGGGGGCGTGGACCGGTCTGACAATGAGCAGTTCTTC. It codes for CASSPRGGVDRSDNEQFF.

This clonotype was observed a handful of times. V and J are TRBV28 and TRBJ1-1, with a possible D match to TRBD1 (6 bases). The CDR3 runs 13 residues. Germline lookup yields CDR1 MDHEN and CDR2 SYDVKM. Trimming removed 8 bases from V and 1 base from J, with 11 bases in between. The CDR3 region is CASGPGQNTEAFF. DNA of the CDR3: TGTGCCAGCGGTCCGGGACAGAACACTGAAGCTTTCTTT.

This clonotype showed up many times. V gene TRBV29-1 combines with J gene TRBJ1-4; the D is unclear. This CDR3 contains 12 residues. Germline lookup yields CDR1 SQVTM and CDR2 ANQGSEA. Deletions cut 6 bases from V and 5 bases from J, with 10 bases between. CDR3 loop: CSVGIGNEKLFF. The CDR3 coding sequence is TGCAGCGTCGGGATCGGAAATGAAAAACTGTTTTTT. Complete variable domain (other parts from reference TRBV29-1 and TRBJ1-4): SAVISQKPSRDICQRGTSLTIQCQVDSQVTMMFWYRQQPGQSLTLIATANQGSEATYESGFVIDKFPISRPNLTFSTLTVSNMSPEDSSIYLCSVGIGNEKLFFGSGTQLSVL.

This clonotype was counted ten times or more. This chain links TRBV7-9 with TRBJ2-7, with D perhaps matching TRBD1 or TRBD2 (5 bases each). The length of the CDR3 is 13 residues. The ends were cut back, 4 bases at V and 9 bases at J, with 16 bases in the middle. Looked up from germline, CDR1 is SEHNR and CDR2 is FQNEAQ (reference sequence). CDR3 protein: CASSSGTTRGQYF. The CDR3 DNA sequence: TGTGCCAGCAGCTCCGGGACCACCCGGGGGCAGTACTTC.